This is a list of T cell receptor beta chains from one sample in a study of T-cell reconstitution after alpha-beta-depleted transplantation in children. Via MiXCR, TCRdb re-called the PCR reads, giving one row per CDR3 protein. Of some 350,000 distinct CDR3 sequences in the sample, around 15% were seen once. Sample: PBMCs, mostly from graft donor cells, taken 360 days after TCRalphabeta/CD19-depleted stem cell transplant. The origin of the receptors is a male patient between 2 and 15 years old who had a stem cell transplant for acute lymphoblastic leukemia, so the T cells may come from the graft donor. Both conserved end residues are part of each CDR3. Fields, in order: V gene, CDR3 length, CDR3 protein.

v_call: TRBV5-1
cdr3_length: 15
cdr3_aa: CASSLEGRELNEQFF

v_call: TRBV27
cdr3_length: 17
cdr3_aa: CASSTLNSGRVTDTQYF

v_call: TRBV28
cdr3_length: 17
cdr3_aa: CASSPLTSFSSEYEQYF

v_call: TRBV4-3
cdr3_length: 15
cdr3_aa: CASSQDRGQNTEAFF

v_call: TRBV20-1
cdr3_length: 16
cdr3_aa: CSARIWVRGSNSPLHF

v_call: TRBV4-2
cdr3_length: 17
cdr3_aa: CASSQDGTSFSTDTQYF

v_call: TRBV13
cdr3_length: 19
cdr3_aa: CASSLGTTQTSVESNEQFF

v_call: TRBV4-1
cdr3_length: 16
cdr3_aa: CASSSIRGGANQPQHF

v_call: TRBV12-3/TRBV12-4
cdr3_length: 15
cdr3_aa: CASSLTWRVVYEQYF

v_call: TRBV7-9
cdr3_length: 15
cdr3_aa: CASSLLGSGSYEQYF

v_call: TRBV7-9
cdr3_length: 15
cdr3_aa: CASSSGVAGGQPQHF

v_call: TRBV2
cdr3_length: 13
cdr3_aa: CASSRDQPNEQYF

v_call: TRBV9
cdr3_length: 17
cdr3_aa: CASSVSRTRRATDTQYF

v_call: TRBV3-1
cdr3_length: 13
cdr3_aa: CASTGFGTDTQYF

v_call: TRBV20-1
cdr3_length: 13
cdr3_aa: CSARDHTITEQYF

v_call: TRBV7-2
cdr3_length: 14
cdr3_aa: CASSLGSFLDTQYF

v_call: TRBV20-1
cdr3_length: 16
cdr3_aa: CSARDRWDRRDYEQYF

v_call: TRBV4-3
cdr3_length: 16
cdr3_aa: CASSQEANTRAGELFF

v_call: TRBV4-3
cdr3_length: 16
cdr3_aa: CASSLIRTGENYGYTF

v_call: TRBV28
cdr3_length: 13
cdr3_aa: CASSLFPNTEAFF

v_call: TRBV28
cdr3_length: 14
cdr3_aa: CASSLTGAGREAFF

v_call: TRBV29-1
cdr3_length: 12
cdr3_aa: CSVKDGNTEAFF

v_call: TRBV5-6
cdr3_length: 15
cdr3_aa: CASSPRLLGKNIQYF

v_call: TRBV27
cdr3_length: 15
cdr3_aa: CASSSAGTGGSEQYF

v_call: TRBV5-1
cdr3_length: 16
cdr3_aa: CASSLGGRSSGNTIYF

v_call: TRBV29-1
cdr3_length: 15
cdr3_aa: CSVESTSGNTDTQYF

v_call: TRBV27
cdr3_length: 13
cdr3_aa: CASSQSVLETQYF

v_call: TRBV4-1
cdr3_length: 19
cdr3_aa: CASSQSPSTRTGSSYEQYF

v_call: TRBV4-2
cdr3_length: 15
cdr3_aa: CASTPAGGVQETQYF

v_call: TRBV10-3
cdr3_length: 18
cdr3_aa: CAISDPLTIAGDTDTQYF

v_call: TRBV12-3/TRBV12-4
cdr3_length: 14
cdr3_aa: CASSLRQGAEKLFF

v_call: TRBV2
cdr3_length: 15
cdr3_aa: CASSGDRAGNYGYTF

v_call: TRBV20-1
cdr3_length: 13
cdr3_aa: CSARDFFTDTQYF

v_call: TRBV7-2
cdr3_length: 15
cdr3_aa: CASSLALGVGTEAFF

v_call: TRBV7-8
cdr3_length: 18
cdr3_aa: CASSLELVRGRTHYEQYF

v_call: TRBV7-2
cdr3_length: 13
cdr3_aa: CASSLVERYTQYF

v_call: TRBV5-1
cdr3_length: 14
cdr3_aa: CASSLAGESGEQYF

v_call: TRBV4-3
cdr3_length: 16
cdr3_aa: CASSHLRVGGTDTQYF

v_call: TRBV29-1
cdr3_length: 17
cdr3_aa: CSVEGTSGRFATDTQYF

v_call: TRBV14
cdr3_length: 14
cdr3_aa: CASTQRGFENIQYF

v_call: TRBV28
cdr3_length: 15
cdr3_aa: CASSLKASLPNEQYF

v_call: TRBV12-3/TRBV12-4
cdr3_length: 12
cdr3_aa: CASSLEGAEQYF

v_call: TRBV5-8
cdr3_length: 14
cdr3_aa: CASSLAPSYNEQFF

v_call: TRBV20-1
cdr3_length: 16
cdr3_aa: CSAREAGASSYNEQFF

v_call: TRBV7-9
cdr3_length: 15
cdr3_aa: CASSSGLATNEKLFF

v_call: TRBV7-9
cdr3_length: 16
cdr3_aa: CASSLPREGPTDTQYF

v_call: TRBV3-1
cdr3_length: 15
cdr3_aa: CASSRVVSGRDEQFF

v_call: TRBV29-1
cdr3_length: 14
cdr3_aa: CSVEGREARWGYTF

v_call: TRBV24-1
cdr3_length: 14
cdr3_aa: CATSDTQGGETQYF

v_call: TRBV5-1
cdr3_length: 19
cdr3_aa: CASSLAPMGLNLAKNIQYF

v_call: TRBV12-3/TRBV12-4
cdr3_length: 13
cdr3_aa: CASSFRIIYEQFF

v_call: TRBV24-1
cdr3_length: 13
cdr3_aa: CATSTRGALGQFF

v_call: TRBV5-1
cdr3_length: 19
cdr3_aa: CASSLGLAGGYRYTGELFF

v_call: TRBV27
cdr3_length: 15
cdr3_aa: CASSPGGPDTGELFF